This T cell receptor (beta chain) was recovered during a study of shared clonotypes between healthy human individuals. The V end was cut by 2 bases, the J end by 4 bases, with 14 bases between. CDR1 and CDR2 from the germline V gene are MNHNS and SASEGT. This CDR3 comprises 15 residues. Profiling relied on immunoSEQ multiplex PCR, and the TCRdb table lists in-frame clones only, not all of them. The sample lists around 2.5 million clones; roughly 93% were seen once. The specimen sequenced was naive CD4+ T cells from PBMCs. Documented subset: CD45RA+ positively selected. V usage is TRBV6-1 and J usage is TRBJ2-5; D might be TRBD1 (5 bases). This clonotype was sampled from a man aged 18-30 years in good health. Some clones in this sample may be carry-over from other donors' samples. As DNA, the CDR3 is TGTGCCAGCAGTGAATACTACTCAGGGCGAGAGACCCAGTACTTC. Amino acid sequence: CASSEYYSGRETQYF.